The 8 T cell receptor beta chains in this list originate from one sample, sequenced in a study of T cells after yellow fever vaccination. TCRdb reprocessed the 5' RACE reads with MiXCR, giving one entry per CDR3 protein. In the table there are hundreds of thousands of distinct CDR3 sequences, about 17% of which are singletons. This specimen consisted of PBMCs, obtained before the yellow fever booster vaccination. The source of these receptors is a man between 18 and 35 years old who received the YFV17D yellow fever vaccine.

This clonotype has ten or more counts. The chain couples TRBV20-1 to TRBJ2-3; 11 bases agree with TRBD2. With V trimmed by 1 base and J by 3 bases, 6 bases remained unmatched. The CDR3 covers 16 residues. CDR1 and CDR2 (germline): DFQATT, SNEGSKA (reference sequence). CDR3 amino acids: CSARGLAGGGTDTQYF. The DNA for the CDR3 is TGCAGTGCTAGAGGGCTAGCGGGGGGAGGAACAGATACGCAGTATTTT.

V is TRBV11-2 and J is TRBJ2-7; D uncertain. The length of the CDR3 is 15 residues. Trimming pared 4 bases from V and 4 bases from J, leaving 17 bases between. Looked up from germline, CDR1 is SGHAT and CDR2 is FQNNGV. The CDR3 DNA is TGTGCCAGCAGCTCCGAGATTTCGACGGTATACGAGCAGTACTTC. It codes for CASSSEISTVYEQYF. Full variable domain (rest looked up from reference TRBV11-2 and TRBJ2-7): EAGVAQSPRYKIIEKRQSVAFWCNPISGHATLYWYQQILGQGPKLLIQFQNNGVVDDSQLPKDRFSAERLKGVDSTLKIQPAKLEDSAVYLCASSSEISTVYEQYFGPGTRLTVT.

The chain combines TRBV11-2 with TRBJ2-4, with D perhaps assigned TRBD1 or TRBD2 (5 bases each). CDR1 and CDR2 (germline): SGHAT, FQNNGV. Between the trimmed V and J ends, which lost 1 base and 13 bases, there was a span of 14 bases. The CDR3 has 13 amino acids. Written as DNA, the CDR3 is TGTGCCAGCAGCTTAGTAAGGTCCGGGGCCCAGTACTTC. Encoded protein: CASSLVRSGAQYF.

The chain carries TRBV27 and TRBJ1-2; D is unclear. Trimming cost V 6 bases and J 3 bases, with 14 bases left between them. Germline CDR1 reads MNHEY; CDR2 reads SMNVEV (reference sequence). CDR3 length equals 14 residues. The CDR3 DNA sequence: TGTGCCAGCAGCCCCGGACTGATTTACTATGGCTACACCTTC. Residues: CASSPGLIYYGYTF.

J is TRBJ1-2 and V is TRBV27; D might be TRBD1 (5 bases). The germline gives CDR1 MNHEY, CDR2 SMNVEV (reference sequence). V lost 6 bases, J lost 7 bases, and 15 bases lay in between. The CDR3 is 13 amino acids. CDR3: CASSRRGIGGYTF. DNA of the CDR3: TGTGCCAGCAGCCGCCGGGGCATAGGTGGCTACACCTTC.

CDR3 nucleotides: TGCGCCAGCAGAGGGGGGGGCCGCACAGATACGCAGTATTTT. Translated: CASRGGGRTDTQYF. J is TRBJ2-3 and V is TRBV5-1; a weak D match, TRBD2 (7 bases). Germline V gene sequence: CDR1 SGHRS, CDR2 YFSETQ. Between the trimmed V and J ends, which lost 5 bases and 1 base, there was a span of 11 bases. CDR3 length: 14 residues. Looking up the rest from reference TRBV5-1 and TRBJ2-3 gives the full variable domain: KAGVTQTPRYLIKTRGQQVTLSCSPISGHRSVSWYQQTPGQGLQFLFEYFSETQRNKGNFPGRFSGRQFSNSRSEMNVSTLELGDSALYLCASRGGGRTDTQYFGPGTRLTVL.

The table lists this clonotype with a few counts. The chain couples TRBV4-1 to TRBJ2-3, with 13 bases that match TRBD2. The CDR3 has 15 residues. V lost 6 bases and J lost 7; bases outside the gene matches: 7. Germline loops: CDR1 MGHRA, CDR2 YSYEKL. The CDR3 region is CASSYRLAGGYTQYF. The CDR3 bases are TGCGCCAGCAGTTACCGACTAGCGGGGGGCTATACGCAGTATTTT.

There are a few counts of this clonotype. The chain uses TRBV7-2 and TRBJ1-2; unclear D gene. Germline loops: CDR1 SGHTA, CDR2 FQGNSA. This CDR3 region has 13 residues. Trimming stripped 5 bases from V and 4 bases from J, with 11 bases between. The CDR3 nucleotides are TGTGCCAGCAGCCCGGCAGGCGCCTATGGCTACACCTTC. This translates into CASSPAGAYGYTF.